This entry lists 26 T cell receptor beta chains sequenced from one sample in a study of T cell responses to AZD1222 COVID-19 vaccine. Profiling relied on immunoSEQ multiplex PCR, and the TCRdb table lists in-frame clones only, not all of them. Altogether about 180,000 clones are present, 92% being singletons, with the ten largest covering 1.5% to 2%. The sample here was peripheral blood, taken 28 days after the second AZD1222 dose. All receptors come from an adult who received the AZD1222 COVID-19 vaccine.

This clone turned up a few times. This chain uses TRBV3-1 (or the pseudogene TRBV3-2) with TRBJ1-2; TRBD1 might be the D (5 bases). The ends were cut back, 4 bases at V and 4 bases at J, with 13 bases in the middle. Germline-derived CDR1 and CDR2 are LGHDT and YNNKEL (reference sequence). This CDR3 comprises 14 residues. The CDR3 region has the DNA TGTGCCAGCAGCCCTACCCCGGGGACCTATGGCTACACCTTC. This sequence encodes CASSPTPGTYGYTF.

The chain couples TRBV5-5 to TRBJ1-1; no firm D call. Germline loops: CDR1 SGHKS, CDR2 YYEKEE (reference sequence). This CDR3 has 14 amino acids. V was shortened by 0 bases and J by 1 base, with 7 bases between the two germline ends. The CDR3, as DNA: TGTGCCAGCAGCTTGGTGCCAGGGAACACTGAAGCTTTCTTT. This codes for CASSLVPGNTEAFF.

This clone was counted once. The chain has TRBV28 and TRBJ1-5; TRBD1 is a possible D gene (5 bases). V lost 0 bases to trimming and J lost 4 bases, with 7 bases between them. This CDR3 comprises 14 residues. Germline V lookup: CDR1 MDHEN, CDR2 SYDVKM. The CDR3 loop reads CASSLWTVNQPQHF. CDR3 DNA sequence: TGTGCCAGCAGTTTATGGACAGTTAATCAGCCCCAGCATTTT.

The chain joins TRBV9 to TRBJ2-1; 12 bases are a match to TRBD2. Germline CDR1 reads SGDLS; CDR2 reads YYNGEE. This CDR3 is built from 16 residues. J was trimmed by 4 bases and V by 4 bases; bases with no gene match: 6. CDR3 protein: CASSPGGTSGYNEQFF. CDR3 DNA sequence: TGTGCCAGCAGCCCGGGGGGGACTAGCGGGTACAATGAGCAGTTCTTC.

The J gene is TRBJ1-1, the V gene TRBV28; no clear D. Trimming pared 2 bases from V and 5 bases from J, leaving 6 bases between. The germline V gene encodes CDR1 MDHEN and CDR2 SYDVKM. CDR3 length: 12 residues. The CDR3 protein is CASSLPGTEAFF. DNA for the CDR3: TGTGCCAGCAGTTTACCCGGGACTGAAGCTTTCTTT.

This chain links TRBV27 with TRBJ2-3; D not resolved. This CDR3 region has 12 residues. V shed 5 bases and J shed 0 bases, with 3 bases lying between them. Germline assignment: CDR1 MNHEY and CDR2 SMNVEV (reference sequence). In DNA, the CDR3 is TGTGCCAGCAGTCCAAGCACAGATACGCAGTATTTT. Residues: CASSPSTDTQYF.

Concerning this clone itself: The sample carries other DNA sequences with the same CDR3. The chain couples TRBV3-1 (or the pseudogene TRBV3-2) to TRBJ1-2; D is unclear. The CDR3 spans 12 residues. V dropped 1 base and J dropped 5 bases, with 5 bases sitting between them. Germline V gene sequence: CDR1 LGHDT, CDR2 YNNKEL (reference sequence). As DNA, the CDR3 is TGTGCCAGCAGCCAAGGGGATTATGGCTACACCTTC. Protein sequence: CASSQGDYGYTF.

The chain couples TRBV3-1 (or the pseudogene TRBV3-2) to TRBJ2-1, with D possibly TRBD1 on 6 matching bases. V lost 4 bases and J lost 5, with 12 bases in between. Germline CDR1 reads LGHDT; CDR2 reads YNNKEL (reference sequence). The length of the CDR3 is 14 residues. CDR3: CASSLAGGDNEQFF. CDR3 coding DNA: TGTGCCAGCAGCCTAGCTGGGGGCGACAATGAGCAGTTCTTC.

The genes are TRBV5-4 and TRBJ2-3; D might be TRBD2 (6 bases). The ends were cut back, 9 bases at V and 6 bases at J, with 17 bases in the middle. The germline V gene encodes CDR1 SGHNT and CDR2 YYREEE (reference sequence). The CDR3 is made up of 13 amino acids. The CDR3 sequence is CATKRESGDTQYF. CDR3 in DNA: TGTGCCACCAAGAGGGAGAGCGGGGATACGCAGTATTTT.

The chain is built from TRBV5-1 and TRBJ2-3; 10 bases map to TRBD2. This CDR3 has 16 amino acids. Germline V gene lookup returns CDR1 SGHRS and CDR2 YFSETQ. V was pared by 4 bases and J by 0 bases, with 5 bases of the junction left unmatched. The CDR3, as DNA: TGCGCCAGCAGCATAGCACTAGCGGGGAGCACAGATACGCAGTATTTT. It yields the protein CASSIALAGSTDTQYF.

The V gene is TRBV9, the J gene TRBJ2-2, with D perhaps matching TRBD2 (6 bases). The V and J ends lost 0 bases and 6 bases respectively, with 12 bases between them. The germline CDR1 and CDR2 sequences are SGDLS and YYNGEE. This CDR3 is 15 amino acids long. CDR3 amino acids: CASSVGLGRSGELFF. In nucleotides, the CDR3 is TGTGCCAGCAGCGTAGGACTAGGACGATCCGGGGAGCTGTTTTTT.

The chain carries TRBV7-8 and TRBJ1-6; maybe TRBD1 (5 bases). CDR3 length equals 15 residues. Between the trimmed V and J ends, which lost 1 base and 6 bases, there was a span of 10 bases. Per the germline V gene, CDR1 is SGHVS and CDR2 is FQNEAQ. The CDR3: CASSLVSGLNSPLHF. For the CDR3, the DNA is TGTGCCAGCAGCTTAGTATCAGGGCTTAATTCACCCCTCCACTTT. The full variable domain, in which reference TRBV7-8 and TRBJ1-6 provide the parts outside the CDR3, is GAGVSQSPRYKVAKRGQDVALRCDPISGHVSLFWYQQALGQGPEFLTYFQNEAQLDKSGLPSDRFFAERPEGSVSTLKIQRTQQEDSAVYLCASSLVSGLNSPLHFGNGTRLTVT.

V and J are TRBV4-1 and TRBJ2-7, with D possibly called TRBD1 or TRBD2 (5 bases each). The CDR3 has 14 residues. The germline CDR1 and CDR2 sequences are MGHRA and YSYEKL. Trimming left V 4 bases short and J 3 bases short, with 13 bases between. CDR3 bases: TGCGCCAGCAGCCCCGAGGGGCTAAACTACGAGCAGTACTTC. Translated: CASSPEGLNYEQYF.

The gene calls are TRBV7-2 and TRBJ1-1; perhaps TRBD1 as D (5 bases). The germline V and J ends were trimmed by 5 bases and 4 bases, with 14 bases remaining between them. Germline CDR1 is SGHTA and CDR2 is FQGNSA. This CDR3 spans 14 amino acids. The CDR3, as DNA: TGTGCCAGCAGCGGGGGGGAAGGATTCACTGAAGCTTTCTTT. Translating gives CASSGGEGFTEAFF.

The chain combines TRBV27 with TRBJ1-5; D not certain. There are 11 residues in the CDR3. V lost 9 bases and J 4 bases, leaving 7 bases between the germline ends. Germline V gene sequence: CDR1 MNHEY, CDR2 SMNVEV (reference sequence). The CDR3 reads CASLWNQPQHF. In DNA form, the CDR3 reads TGTGCCAGTCTTTGGAATCAGCCCCAGCATTTT.

The chain has TRBV30 and TRBJ1-2; D not resolved. V lost 4 bases and J lost 4, with 10 bases in between. The CDR3 extends over 12 amino acids. In germline, CDR1 is GTSNPN, CDR2 SVGIG (reference sequence). The CDR3 nucleotides read TGTGCCTGGAACCGTGCGGTCTATGGCTACACCTTC. This translates into CAWNRAVYGYTF.

This chain links TRBV29-1 with TRBJ1-2; a possible D gene is TRBD1 (5 bases). Trimming took 4 bases from V and 4 from J, leaving 13 bases between them. There are 13 residues in the CDR3. Germline lookup yields CDR1 SQVTM and CDR2 ANQGSEA. CDR3 nucleotide sequence: TGCAGCGTTGCCCGGGACCTGGGCTATGGCTACACCTTC. Translation: CSVARDLGYGYTF.

The V and J genes are TRBV18 and TRBJ1-3; D unclear. The germline CDR1 and CDR2 sequences are KGHSH and LQKENI. The CDR3 runs 16 residues. V was clipped by 2 bases and J by 2 bases, with 13 bases between them. CDR3 residues: CASSPGEAWAGNTIYF. DNA for the CDR3: TGTGCCAGCTCACCAGGGGAGGCCTGGGCTGGAAACACCATATATTTT.

This chain joins TRBV7-9 and TRBJ1-4; D gene ambiguous. Per the germline V gene, CDR1 is SEHNR and CDR2 is FQNEAQ (reference sequence). The ends were cut back, 5 bases at V and 7 bases at J, with 14 bases in the middle. There are 14 residues in the CDR3. This chain's CDR3 is CASSDLRAGEKLFF. Here the CDR3 DNA reads TGTGCCAGCAGCGACCTACGGGCCGGTGAAAAACTGTTTTTT.

This chain joins TRBV4-3 and TRBJ1-1; 7 bases map to TRBD1. This CDR3 has 13 residues. V dropped 5 bases and J dropped 5; count of bases not matched to a gene: 5. Germline V CDR1 and CDR2: LGHNA, YSLEER. The CDR3, as DNA: TGCGCCAGCAGCTTGCAGGGGGAAACTGAAGCTTTCTTT. It is translated as CASSLQGETEAFF.

The chain is built from TRBV12-3 or TRBV12-4 and TRBJ2-3, with no clear D. This CDR3 contains 12 residues. V lost 6 bases, J lost 4 bases, and 8 bases lay in between. CDR3 sequence reads: CASRRSSDTQYF. The CDR3 DNA follows: TGTGCCAGCAGAAGGAGCTCAGATACGCAGTATTTT.

J is TRBJ1-2 and V is TRBV28, with no clear D. The CDR3 covers 13 residues. Trimming stripped 3 bases from V and 6 bases from J, with 11 bases between. Germline CDR1 MDHEN, CDR2 SYDVKM. The CDR3 region is CASSLPGGNGYTF. CDR3 DNA sequence: TGTGCCAGCAGTTTGCCGGGAGGTAATGGCTACACCTTC.

The rearrangement links TRBV28 to TRBJ1-2; TRBD1 might be the D (5 bases). V was trimmed by 6 bases and J by 0 bases, leaving 8 bases between them. CDR1 MDHEN and CDR2 SYDVKM come from the germline V gene. The CDR3 extends over 13 amino acids. Written as DNA, the CDR3 is TGTGCCAGCAGCCCAGGGACTAACTATGGCTACACCTTC. Its protein is CASSPGTNYGYTF.

Within the sample, this clone is medium-sized. This chain connects TRBV4-1 to TRBJ2-7, with D perhaps matching TRBD1 (5 bases). CDR3 length equals 16 residues. Germline V gene lookup returns CDR1 MGHRA and CDR2 YSYEKL. Between the trimmed V and J ends, which lost 0 bases and 3 bases, there was a span of 15 bases. The CDR3 sequence is CASSQEDGQGGYEQYF. In DNA, the CDR3 is TGCGCCAGCAGCCAAGAAGACGGGCAGGGCGGCTACGAGCAGTACTTC.

This chain connects TRBV11-3 to TRBJ2-1; D ambiguous. In germline, CDR1 is SGHNT, CDR2 YENEEA. This CDR3 is 14 amino acids long. Between the trimmed V and J ends, which lost 5 bases and 9 bases, there was a span of 17 bases. Written as DNA, the CDR3 is TGTGCCAGCAGCCAGCCTGAGCTCGGCGGTGAGCAGTTCTTC. Translating it yields CASSQPELGGEQFF.

The genes are TRBV29-1 and TRBJ2-7; D is perhaps TRBD1 (6 bases). The germline gives CDR1 SQVTM, CDR2 ANQGSEA. V dropped 6 bases and J dropped 2 bases, with 11 bases sitting between them. This CDR3 has 12 residues. CDR3 protein: CSVETGPYEQYF. CDR3 DNA: TGCAGCGTAGAGACAGGACCCTACGAGCAGTACTTC.